This TCR beta chain was identified in a study of shared clonotypes between healthy human individuals. Germline lookup yields CDR1 SGHRS and CDR2 YFSETQ. V lost 5 bases and J lost 7, with 9 bases in between. The CDR3 covers 12 residues. As originally analysed: Junction-only immunoSEQ sequences carried no quality scores, so filtering differed. The repertoire was sequenced with immunoSEQ multiplex PCR; TCRdb's copy has only in-frame clones and lacks some. D and trimming come from the DNA, and the V and J calls and clone size come from that table. The sample records around 1,000,000 clones, roughly 80% being singletons.

The specimen was memory CD4+ T cells from PBMCs. Subset of the sample: CD45RA-negative fraction. This receptor was obtained from a man in his late teens or twenties in good health. Some clones in this sample may be carry-over from other donors' samples. The chain employs TRBV5-1 and TRBJ1-4; D ambiguous. The CDR3 DNA follows: TGCGCCAGCAGTTCGATAGGTGAAAAACTGTTTTTT. It yields the protein CASSSIGEKLFF.